The 29 T cell receptor beta chains given below trace back to one sample, sequenced in a study of Graves' ophthalmopathy and Graves' hyperthyroidism. Amplified TCR beta CDR3 regions were obtained using RNA transcripts as template. HTBI primers served in a first-round RT-PCR, which a second-round multiplex PCR followed. TCRdb ran MiXCR on the multiplex PCR reads and lists one entry per CDR3 protein. The sample has approximately 540,000 distinct CDR3 sequences; less than 40% are singletons. Source material: peripheral blood or thyroid tissue (not recorded which). The origin of the receptors is an adult man with Graves' hyperthyroidism.

This sequence joins TRBV29-1 and TRBJ1-2; TRBD1 agrees at 8 bases. CDR1 and CDR2 from the germline V gene are SQVTM and ANQGSEA. The CDR3 covers 13 residues. V lost 8 bases and J lost 4; bases outside the gene matches: 9. The CDR3 bases are TGCAGCAGGTCTACAGGGGGGACCTATGGCTACACCTTC. Its translation: CSRSTGGTYGYTF.

This clonotype was detected only once. This rearrangement joins TRBV12-3 or TRBV12-4 to TRBJ2-7; the match to TRBD2 covers 13 bases. The CDR3 is 16 amino acids. The V and J ends lost 3 bases and 2 bases, in that order; junction bases with no gene match: 4. The CDR3 coding sequence is TGTGCCAGCAGTTTGGGGACTAGCGGGAAGCCCTACGAGCAGTACTTC. Amino acid sequence: CASSLGTSGKPYEQYF.

This clonotype was observed a few times. The chain is built from TRBV7-9 and TRBJ2-7, with TRBD2 matching over 12 bases. The CDR3 is 16 residues long. The germline gives CDR1 SEHNR, CDR2 FQNEAQ (reference sequence). With V trimmed by 4 bases and J by 3 bases, 7 bases remained unmatched. The CDR3: CASSSATSGRLYEQYF. As DNA, the CDR3 is TGTGCCAGCAGCTCAGCGACTAGCGGGAGACTCTACGAGCAGTACTTC. Full variable domain (missing parts from reference TRBV7-9 and TRBJ2-7): DTGVSQNPRHKITKRGQNVTFRCDPISEHNRLYWYRQTLGQGPEFLTYFQNEAQLEKSRLLSDRFSAERPKGSFSTLEIQRTEQGDSAMYLCASSSATSGRLYEQYFGPGTRLTVT.

This clonotype occurred many times. The rearrangement uses TRBV4-2 and TRBJ1-5; D is ambiguous. Germline V gene sequence: CDR1 LGHNA, CDR2 YNFKEQ. V gave up 0 bases and J gave up 0 bases, with 6 bases separating them. This CDR3 is 15 amino acids long. This chain's CDR3 is CASSQEDYSNQPQHF. DNA of the CDR3: TGTGCCAGCAGCCAAGAGGACTATAGCAATCAGCCCCAGCATTTT.

This clonotype was recorded at least ten times. The V gene is TRBV11-2, the J gene TRBJ2-7, with D possibly being TRBD1 (5 bases). Trimming cost V 0 bases and J 1 base, with 7 bases left between them. CDR3 length equals 14 residues. From germline, CDR1 is SGHAT and CDR2 FQNNGV. CDR3 DNA: TGTGCCAGCAGCTTAGAGACAGTATCCTACGAGCAGTACTTC. Protein product: CASSLETVSYEQYF.

This clonotype was seen more than once but under ten times. The chain links TRBV6-9 to TRBJ1-1, with D possibly TRBD1 on 6 matching bases. The CDR3 totals 13 residues. Germline loops: CDR1 MNHGY, CDR2 SVAAGI. V dropped 1 base and J dropped 10 bases, with 13 bases sitting between them. The CDR3 coding sequence is TGTGCCAGCAGTTATTATCGCGGAGGGGGAGCTTTCTTT. Protein: CASSYYRGGGAFF.

As for this clonotype: This could be a read error, since a much larger clone is one nucleotide away. The chain joins TRBV27 to TRBJ1-2, with D possibly TRBD1 on 6 matching bases. The germline CDR1 and CDR2 sequences are MNHEY and SMNVEV (reference sequence). CDR3 length: 13 residues. For the CDR3, the DNA is TGTGCCAGCAGTTTCGACAGGAACTGTGGCTACACCTTC. Translating gives CASSFDRNCGYTF.

This chain's CDR3 is CAISSLAGGETQYF. The CDR3 coding sequence is TGTGCCATCAGTTCACTAGCGGGGGGAGAGACCCAGTACTTC. V gene TRBV10-3 combines with J gene TRBJ2-5; TRBD2 matches 12 bases. Germline CDR1 is ENHRY and CDR2 is SYGVKD. Unmatched junction bases numbered 2, after V lost 5 bases and J lost 4 bases. The CDR3 loop spans 14 amino acids.

This clonotype was picked up many times. The rearrangement links TRBV2 to TRBJ1-2; D is possibly TRBD1 (6 bases). Germline V gives CDR1 SNHLY, CDR2 FYNNEI. The CDR3 extends over 13 amino acids. V shed 9 bases and J shed 1 base, with 12 bases lying between them. Written as DNA, the CDR3 is TGTGCCAGTCTACAGGGAGATAACTATGGCTACACCTTC. This gives the protein CASLQGDNYGYTF.

This clonotype was picked up many times. This chain links TRBV20-1 with TRBJ2-2; D is uncertain. V was pared by 1 base and J by 5 bases, with 14 bases between. The CDR3 covers 15 residues. Germline CDR1 reads DFQATT; CDR2 reads SNEGSKA (reference sequence). The CDR3 reads CSARASGTPTGELFF. The DNA for the CDR3 is TGCAGTGCTAGAGCCTCCGGAACACCGACCGGGGAGCTGTTTTTT.

The V and J genes are TRBV7-9 and TRBJ2-7, with 8 bases identical to TRBD2. Trimming removed 6 bases from V and 7 bases from J; junction bases left unmatched: 14. CDR1 is SEHNR and CDR2 is FQNEAQ in the germline V gene (reference sequence). The CDR3 runs to 15 residues. DNA of the CDR3: TGTGCCAGCAGTAGAAGAGCGGGAGTTCTTAATGAGCAGTACTTC. The encoded protein is CASSRRAGVLNEQYF.

Turning to this clonotype: A much larger clone is a single base away; this may be a read error. The rearrangement uses TRBV20-1 and TRBJ1-3; 11 positions agree with TRBD1. The CDR3 sequence is 15 residues long. The V gene end was trimmed by 0 bases and the J gene end by 6 bases; junction bases not matched to a gene: 4. Germline lookup yields CDR1 DFQATT and CDR2 SNEGSKA (reference sequence). Here the CDR3 reads CSARDGTGGENTIYF. For the CDR3, the DNA is TGCAGTGCTAGAGATGGGACAGGGGGTGAAAACACCATATATTTT.

This clonotype was observed a few times. The rearrangement links TRBV5-1 to TRBJ2-3, with 7 positions matching TRBD1. Germline loops: CDR1 SGHRS, CDR2 YFSETQ. The CDR3 is 15 residues long. V was clipped by 0 bases and J by 4 bases; unmatched bases: 5. Here the CDR3 reads CASSLVGTASDTQYF. The CDR3 bases are TGCGCCAGCAGCTTGGTAGGGACAGCCTCAGATACGCAGTATTTT.

Of note for this clonotype: The CDR3 does not end in the conserved phenylalanine or tryptophan, so this is likely a read error. The rearrangement uses TRBV7-8 and TRBJ2-7, with D perhaps being TRBD1 or TRBD2 (5 bases each). The CDR3 spans 15 residues. CDR1 SGHVS and CDR2 FQNEAQ come from the germline V gene. V lost 2 bases and J lost 6, with 17 bases in between. The DNA for the CDR3 is TGTGCCAGCAGCTTACTTGGCAGAGGGCAGGGCGAGCAGTACCTC. Translated, it gives CASSLLGRGQGEQYL.

This sequence joins TRBV2 and TRBJ2-7, with a possible D match to TRBD2 (5 bases). Germline V gene data show CDR1 as SNHLY and CDR2 as FYNNEI. The V gene lost 7 bases and the J gene lost 1 base, with 17 bases spanning the gap. The CDR3 sequence is 15 residues long. The CDR3 DNA sequence: TGTGCCAGCATGGGCTCGCGGACTTCGTCCTACGAGCAGTACTTC. It translates to CASMGSRTSSYEQYF.

The chain is built from TRBV4-2 and TRBJ1-2, with TRBD1 identical over 8 bases. CDR3 size: 16 residues. The germline V gene has CDR1 LGHNA and CDR2 YNFKEQ. Unmatched junction bases numbered 11, after V lost 4 bases and J lost 4 bases. The CDR3 sequence: CASSPGTGVESYGYTF. The DNA of the CDR3 is TGTGCCAGCAGCCCCGGGACAGGTGTCGAAAGCTATGGCTACACCTTC.

The sample holds many counts of this clonotype. V is TRBV15 and J is TRBJ2-5; 8 bases are shared with TRBD1. CDR1 is LNHNV, CDR2 YYDKDF, per germline (reference sequence). The CDR3 is 16 amino acids. Germline trimming cut 4 bases from V and 2 bases from J; bases unmatched to any gene: 9. The CDR3 DNA reads as TGTGCCACCAGCACTAGCAGGGGGCTAGGACAAGAGACCCAGTACTTC. It translates to CATSTSRGLGQETQYF.

This clonotype was recorded many times. In DNA form, the CDR3 reads TGTGCCAGCAGCGTATTCGGCAGCGAGAATGAAAAACTGTTTTTT. This translates into CASSVFGSENEKLFF. This chain uses TRBV9 with TRBJ1-4; D not certain. V lost 1 base, J lost 5 bases, and 12 bases lay in between. Looked up from germline, CDR1 is SGDLS and CDR2 is YYNGEE. This CDR3 spans 15 amino acids.

This clonotype was detected ten times or more. The chain employs TRBV2 and TRBJ1-1; TRBD1 agrees at 10 bases. The junction had 7 bases not matched to a gene; V was cut back by 6 bases and J by 3 bases. The CDR3 runs to 15 residues. CDR1 is SNHLY, CDR2 FYNNEI, per germline. The CDR3 DNA sequence: TGTGCCAGCAGGGGGGACAGGGGTGGAGACACTGAAGCTTTCTTT. This codes for CASRGDRGGDTEAFF.

This clonotype was found many times. The chain is built from TRBV5-6 and TRBJ1-5; no reliable D call. The CDR3 contains 17 residues. Germline values: CDR1 SGHDT, CDR2 YYEEEE. Deletions cut 1 base from V and 0 bases from J, with 14 bases between. CDR3 residues: CASSLSGSGSSNQPQHF. CDR3 sequence (DNA): TGTGCCAGCAGCTTGTCGGGGAGCGGAAGTAGCAATCAGCCCCAGCATTTT.

With regard to this clonotype: Germline and junction disagree at one end, which may indicate a read error. The V call is TRBV7-2, the J call TRBJ2-7; TRBD1 or TRBD2 may be the D gene (8 bases each). The closer fit of TRBJ2-1 to the DNA end suggests the J call may be wrong. Germline values: CDR1 SGHTA, CDR2 FQGNSA. The length of the CDR3 is 14 residues. CDR3 nucleotides: TGTGCCGGCAGCTTAGCGGGACAGGTCAATGAGCAGTTCTTC. This sequence encodes CAGSLAGQVNEQFF.

The chain uses TRBV7-9 and TRBJ2-7; 10 bases line up with TRBD1. Germline V gene sequence: CDR1 SEHNR, CDR2 FQNEAQ (reference sequence). V lost 5 bases, J lost 6 bases, and 4 bases stayed unmatched. The CDR3 is 13 residues long. CDR3 in amino acids: CASSHGTGVEQYF. For the CDR3, the DNA is TGTGCCAGCAGCCACGGGACAGGGGTCGAGCAGTACTTC.

This clonotype has a count of ten or more. The chain joins TRBV10-3 to TRBJ2-6; the D gene is possibly TRBD1 (5 bases). The CDR3 runs 16 residues. CDR1 ENHRY and CDR2 SYGVKD come from the germline V gene. V lost 4 bases and J lost 1, with 11 bases in between. The CDR3 sequence is CAISGLGESGANVLTF. Written as DNA, the CDR3 is TGTGCCATCAGTGGGTTAGGGGAATCTGGGGCCAACGTCCTGACTTTC.

This clonotype has a handful of counts. The rearrangement joins TRBV7-8 to TRBJ2-6; D unresolved. V lost 5 bases and J lost 4, with 15 bases in between. Germline V gene data show CDR1 as SGHVS and CDR2 as FQNEAQ. This CDR3 contains 16 residues. The CDR3, as DNA: TGTGCCAGCAGCCAAAATTTAGGAGCAGGGGCCAACGTCCTGACTTTC. As protein: CASSQNLGAGANVLTF.

This clonotype showed up many times. The CDR3 spells CATSRDLRGMNTEAFF. DNA for the CDR3: TGTGCCACCAGCAGAGATCTGCGGGGAATGAACACTGAAGCTTTCTTT. This chain uses TRBV15 with TRBJ1-1; no firm D call. There are 16 residues in the CDR3. Trimming took 0 bases from V and 0 from J, leaving 11 bases between them. CDR1 LNHNV and CDR2 YYDKDF come from the germline V gene (reference sequence).

The chain couples TRBV7-9 to TRBJ1-3; tentative D call: TRBD1 (5 bases). The germline CDR1 and CDR2 sequences are SEHNR and FQNEAQ (reference sequence). V shed 1 base and J shed 0 bases, with 13 bases lying between them. CDR3 length: 17 amino acids. CDR3 sequence reads: CASSLVPFDSSGNTIYF. CDR3 DNA sequence: TGTGCCAGCAGCTTAGTCCCCTTCGACAGCTCTGGAAACACCATATATTTT.

Ten or more counts support this clonotype. V gene TRBV3-1 combines with J gene TRBJ2-7, with D tentatively TRBD1 (6 bases). This CDR3 contains 14 residues. Trimming removed 0 bases at V and 2 bases at J, with 8 bases between. Per the germline V gene, CDR1 is LGHDT and CDR2 is YNNKEL (reference sequence). In DNA, the CDR3 is TGTGCCAGCAGCCAAGAACAGGGTACCTACGAGCAGTACTTC. Its translation: CASSQEQGTYEQYF.

The chain carries TRBV19 and TRBJ1-2; perhaps TRBD1 as D (5 bases). The CDR3 runs to 14 residues. Per germline, CDR1 LNHDA and CDR2 SQIVND (reference sequence). The V end lost 0 bases, the J end lost 8 bases, and 13 bases lay between the germline ends. The CDR3 bases are TGTGCCAGTAGTATAGATCGACAGCGTGGGGGCTACACCTTC. Protein sequence: CASSIDRQRGGYTF. Using reference TRBV19 and TRBJ1-2 for the parts outside the CDR3, the full variable domain is DGGITQSPKYLFRKEGQNVTLSCEQNLNHDAMYWYRQDPGQGLRLIYYSQIVNDFQKGDIAEGYSVSREKKESFPLTVTSAQKNPTAFYLCASSIDRQRGGYTFGSGTRLTVV.

This clonotype has just a few counts. In DNA, the CDR3 is TGTGCCAGTAAGGCAGGGAACACCGGGGAGCTGTTTTTT. Translating it yields CASKAGNTGELFF. The chain uses TRBV9 and TRBJ2-2; D ambiguous. The CDR3 totals 13 residues. Between the trimmed V and J ends, which lost 8 bases and 1 base, there was a span of 9 bases. Germline V gene data show CDR1 as SGDLS and CDR2 as YYNGEE. Full variable domain (rest looked up from reference TRBV9 and TRBJ2-2): DSGVTQTPKHLITATGQRVTLRCSPRSGDLSVYWYQQSLDQGLQFLIQYYNGEERAKGNILERFSAQQFPDLHSELNLSSLELGDSALYFCASKAGNTGELFFGEGSRLTVL.